This T cell receptor (beta chain) comes out of a study of blood T cell repertoires in COVID-19. The wider study: Collection of acute and convalescent COVID-19 samples took place in the United States, Italy and Spain. PBMCs, B-cell-depleted T cells, or T cells were the source of the cDNA or gDNA that made up the material.

This clone was seen only a few times. The CDR3 is made up of 14 amino acids. With 5 bases removed from V and 0 bases from J, the gap between germline ends came to 11 bases. The V gene's germline CDR1 is SGHNT and CDR2 YENEEA. In the authors' workflow: The assay estimated nucleated cells by amplifying reference gene primers. TCRdb's copy holds only in-frame clones and misses some; the assay was immunoSEQ multiplex PCR. For V, J and clone size, that table is used; D and trimming come from the DNA. The profile shows 150,000 to 200,000 clones, approximately 80% of them singletons. The chain links TRBV11-3 to TRBJ2-7; D might be TRBD2 (5 bases). This receptor was obtained from a human donor in a cohort sampled during active COVID-19. Sequenced sample: peripheral blood. CDR3 amino acids: CASSQSGSSYEQYF. The DNA for the CDR3 is TGTGCCAGCAGCCAAAGCGGTAGCTCCTACGAGCAGTACTTC.